This T cell receptor beta chain was recovered during a study of T cell responses to AZD1222 COVID-19 vaccine. This clone appeared a single time. As yet, its antigen is unknown. Profiling relied on immunoSEQ multiplex PCR, and the TCRdb table lists in-frame clones only, not all of them. Counted here are 90,000 to 140,000 clones, about 88% occurring once; the ten biggest clones make up about 40%. Trimming took 3 bases from V and 8 from J, leaving 14 bases between them. Germline values: CDR1 MNHEY, CDR2 SVGAGI. CDR3 length equals 14 residues. Study-level findings and limits: The reported proportion of spike-specific TCRs targeting unmutated variant regions was nearly half. Donors skewed white British and female; clonal diversity was possibly underestimated.

The V call is TRBV6-5, the J call TRBJ1-5, with D perhaps matching TRBD1 (5 bases). Sequences were derived from peripheral blood, sampled 28 days after the second AZD1222 dose. This TCR derives from an adult who received the AZD1222 COVID-19 vaccine. CDR3 nucleotide sequence: TGTGCCAGCAGTTATTCCGGGGCTAATGAGCCCCAGCATTTT. Amino acids: CASSYSGANEPQHF.